The clone carrying this T cell receptor beta chain was picked up a small number of times. TCRdb re-called the RT-PCR reads through MiXCR, storing one row per CDR3 protein. The repertoire has about 160,000 distinct CDR3 sequences, 30% of them found once; the top ten carry around 3.3%. This record belongs to a study of patients and donors after allogeneic stem cell transplantation. Trimming stripped 3 bases from V and 6 bases from J, with 11 bases between. CDR3 length: 13 amino acids. What was sequenced was blood, either unsorted or a sorted T cell fraction (not recorded which). The TCR sequence derives from a human donor who was either an allogeneic HSCT recipient or a stem cell or donor lymphocyte infusion donor (not recorded which). It is not recorded whose cells these are; they may come from a transplant donor. This rearrangement joins TRBV12-3 or TRBV12-4 to TRBJ2-5; D call uncertain. CDR3 bases: TGTGCCAGCAGTTTGGACCTACCCCAGACCCAGTACTTC. The encoded protein is CASSLDLPQTQYF.